This is a list of T cell receptor beta chains from one sample in a study of blood T cell repertoires in COVID-19. Produced via immunoSEQ multiplex PCR; TCRdb's table is partial and in-frame only. The repertoire holds some 80,000 clones, 60% to 80% seen once, with about a third in the top ten. The specimen sequenced was peripheral blood. The receptors originated from a man aged 60 to 69 with COVID-19, enrolled during active disease. Both conserved end residues are part of each CDR3. A D gene is named only where the DNA matches it firmly. Size is stated for part of the rows, as once, few or many counts, or as a class when the clone is expanded.

j_gene: TRBJ1-1
abundance: NA
d_gene: TRBD1
v_gene: TRBV7-9
len: 15
CDR3nt: TGTGCCAGCGGATACAGGGGGCGAAGGGGTACTGAAGCTTTCTTT
CDR3aa: CASGYRGRRGTEAFF

j_gene: TRBJ1-2
abundance: NA
d_gene: NA
v_gene: TRBV2
len: 13
CDR3nt: TGTGCCAGCAGTGGCAGTCCAGTCTATGGCTACACCTTC
CDR3aa: CASSGSPVYGYTF

j_gene: TRBJ2-7
abundance: NA
d_gene: TRBD1
v_gene: TRBV6-6
len: 14
CDR3nt: TGTGCCAGCAGTAAGGGACAGGTGATCTACGAGCAGTACTTC
CDR3aa: CASSKGQVIYEQYF

j_gene: TRBJ1-1
abundance: few
d_gene: NA
v_gene: TRBV6-4
len: 14
CDR3nt: TGTGCCAGCAGTGACTCTCCCGGGAACACTGAAGCTTTCTTT
CDR3aa: CASSDSPGNTEAFF

j_gene: TRBJ2-7
abundance: NA
d_gene: NA
v_gene: TRBV5-8
len: 16
CDR3nt: TGTGCCAGCAGCTTTATTGGGTCAGGACACGGCTACGAGCAGTACTTC
CDR3aa: CASSFIGSGHGYEQYF

j_gene: TRBJ2-1
abundance: NA
d_gene: NA
v_gene: TRBV19
len: 16
CDR3nt: TGTGCCAGTAGCCCTTCCCCGGGTGCGGGGTACAATGAGCAGTTCTTC
CDR3aa: CASSPSPGAGYNEQFF

j_gene: TRBJ2-6
abundance: once
d_gene: NA
v_gene: TRBV14
len: 15
CDR3nt: TGTGCCAGCAGCCAAGCTGGAGCCGGGGCCAACGTCCTGACTTTC
CDR3aa: CASSQAGAGANVLTF

j_gene: TRBJ2-2
abundance: NA
d_gene: TRBD2
v_gene: TRBV19
len: 15
CDR3nt: TGTGCCAGTAGACGGCTAGCGGGGAACACCGGGGAGCTGTTTTTT
CDR3aa: CASRRLAGNTGELFF

j_gene: TRBJ2-1
abundance: few
d_gene: NA
v_gene: TRBV14
len: 16
CDR3nt: TGTGCCAGCAGCGAGACCTACAGGGCCTCCTACAATGAGCAGTTCTTC
CDR3aa: CASSETYRASYNEQFF

j_gene: TRBJ1-2
abundance: NA
d_gene: TRBD1
v_gene: TRBV3-1/TRBV3-2
len: 14
CDR3nt: TGTGCCAGCAGCGGTCCAGGACAGGGCTATGGCTACACCTTC
CDR3aa: CASSGPGQGYGYTF

j_gene: TRBJ1-3
abundance: NA
d_gene: TRBD1
v_gene: TRBV30
len: 16
CDR3nt: TGTGCCTGGAGTGCCAACAGGGGGCTTATTGGAAACACCATATATTTT
CDR3aa: CAWSANRGLIGNTIYF

j_gene: TRBJ2-5
abundance: NA
d_gene: TRBD2
v_gene: TRBV9
len: 16
CDR3nt: TGTGCCAGCAGCATGACTAGCGGGGGGCTCGTGGAGACCCAGTACTTC
CDR3aa: CASSMTSGGLVETQYF

j_gene: TRBJ2-1
abundance: few
d_gene: NA
v_gene: TRBV2
len: 11
CDR3nt: TGTGCCGGCCAGGTCGGCAATGAGCAGTTCTTC
CDR3aa: CAGQVGNEQFF

j_gene: TRBJ1-2
abundance: NA
d_gene: NA
v_gene: TRBV9
len: 15
CDR3nt: TGTGCCAGCAGCGCCCGATTTCAGGGAAGCTATGGCTACACCTTC
CDR3aa: CASSARFQGSYGYTF

j_gene: TRBJ2-3
abundance: NA
d_gene: TRBD2
v_gene: TRBV20-1
len: 11
CDR3nt: TGCAGCGGGGACACGGGACTAGCGCAGTATTTT
CDR3aa: CSGDTGLAQYF

j_gene: TRBJ2-3
abundance: NA
d_gene: TRBD1
v_gene: TRBV5-4
len: 14
CDR3nt: TGTGCCAGCAGCTTGCCCCGGGACAGTAATACGCAGTATTTT
CDR3aa: CASSLPRDSNTQYF

j_gene: TRBJ2-1
abundance: NA
d_gene: TRBD2
v_gene: TRBV5-4
len: 18
CDR3nt: TGTGCCAGCAGCTTGGGTGGCGCGGGAGGCCTCTCCTACAATGAGCAGTTCTTC
CDR3aa: CASSLGGAGGLSYNEQFF

j_gene: TRBJ2-2
abundance: few
d_gene: TRBD1
v_gene: TRBV14
len: 16
CDR3nt: TGTGCCAGCAGCCAACTGACAGGGGGCGGGACCGGGGAGCTGTTTTTT
CDR3aa: CASSQLTGGGTGELFF

j_gene: TRBJ1-3
abundance: NA
d_gene: NA
v_gene: TRBV19
len: 15
CDR3nt: TGTGCCAGTAGTATAGCGGTCCATTCTGGAAACACCATATATTTT
CDR3aa: CASSIAVHSGNTIYF

j_gene: TRBJ1-5
abundance: NA
d_gene: NA
v_gene: TRBV19
len: 15
CDR3nt: TGTGCCAGTACCGAAAGGAGGGGTAACAATCAGCCCCAGCATTTT
CDR3aa: CASTERRGNNQPQHF

j_gene: TRBJ2-1
abundance: NA
d_gene: TRBD2
v_gene: TRBV7-2
len: 14
CDR3nt: TGTGCCAGCAGTCTAGCGGGGGGGCCGAATGAGCAGTTCTTC
CDR3aa: CASSLAGGPNEQFF

j_gene: TRBJ2-1
abundance: NA
d_gene: TRBD2
v_gene: TRBV5-1
len: 18
CDR3nt: TGCGCCAGCAGCTTTGACCCTGGCCCCGGGAGGAACAACAATGAGCAGTTCTTC
CDR3aa: CASSFDPGPGRNNNEQFF

j_gene: TRBJ1-3
abundance: NA
d_gene: NA
v_gene: TRBV19
len: 15
CDR3nt: TGTGCCAGTAGTATGAGCGGCCAGCCCGGAAACACCATATATTTT
CDR3aa: CASSMSGQPGNTIYF

j_gene: TRBJ2-7
abundance: NA
d_gene: NA
v_gene: TRBV15
len: 14
CDR3nt: TGTGCCACCAGCAGAGAACCGACAGCCTACGAGCAGTACTTC
CDR3aa: CATSREPTAYEQYF

j_gene: TRBJ1-1
abundance: NA
d_gene: NA
v_gene: TRBV5-1
len: 14
CDR3nt: TGCGCCAGCAGCCCGGTTACAGGGCATACTGAAGCTTTCTTT
CDR3aa: CASSPVTGHTEAFF

j_gene: TRBJ2-7
abundance: NA
d_gene: TRBD1
v_gene: TRBV6-5
len: 14
CDR3nt: TGTGCCAGCAGTTACGGGCGGACAGGGGGAGAGCAGTACTTC
CDR3aa: CASSYGRTGGEQYF

j_gene: TRBJ2-1
abundance: NA
d_gene: NA
v_gene: TRBV29-1
len: 14
CDR3nt: TGCAGCGTTGAGAGGGTAGGCTCCTACAATGAGCAGTTCTTC
CDR3aa: CSVERVGSYNEQFF

j_gene: TRBJ1-6
abundance: NA
d_gene: TRBD1
v_gene: TRBV4-1
len: 16
CDR3nt: TGCGCCAGCAGCCAAGGACAGGGGGTAGTTAATTCACCCCTCCACTTT
CDR3aa: CASSQGQGVVNSPLHF

j_gene: TRBJ2-1
abundance: NA
d_gene: TRBD1
v_gene: TRBV27
len: 13
CDR3nt: TGTGCCAGCAGTTTCGACAGGGACAATGAGCAGTTCTTC
CDR3aa: CASSFDRDNEQFF

j_gene: TRBJ2-5
abundance: once
d_gene: TRBD1
v_gene: TRBV9
len: 14
CDR3nt: TGTGCCAGCAGTGTACAGGGGGCCTCGGAGACCCAGTACTTC
CDR3aa: CASSVQGASETQYF

j_gene: TRBJ1-2
abundance: once
d_gene: TRBD1
v_gene: TRBV5-6
len: 17
CDR3nt: TGTGCCAGCAGCTCCTACCTGGACAGGACAGGCGAGGGTGGCTACACCTTC
CDR3aa: CASSSYLDRTGEGGYTF

j_gene: TRBJ1-4
abundance: NA
d_gene: TRBD1
v_gene: TRBV11-2
len: 14
CDR3nt: TGTGCCAGCAGCACGACAGGGCTTATTGAAAAACTGTTTTTT
CDR3aa: CASSTTGLIEKLFF

j_gene: TRBJ2-3
abundance: NA
d_gene: NA
v_gene: TRBV5-1
len: 13
CDR3nt: TGCGCCAGCAGCAACGAAGGAGCAGATACGCAGTATTTT
CDR3aa: CASSNEGADTQYF

j_gene: TRBJ2-7
abundance: NA
d_gene: NA
v_gene: TRBV5-1
len: 12
CDR3nt: TGCGCCAGCAGCGTAGACAGGTTCGAGCAGTACTTC
CDR3aa: CASSVDRFEQYF

j_gene: TRBJ2-2
abundance: NA
d_gene: NA
v_gene: TRBV5-1
len: 16
CDR3nt: TGCGCCAGCAGCCGGACCGGGACATCGAACACCGGGGAGCTGTTTTTT
CDR3aa: CASSRTGTSNTGELFF

j_gene: TRBJ2-1
abundance: NA
d_gene: TRBD1
v_gene: TRBV18
len: 16
CDR3nt: TGTGCCAGCTCACCACCGACAGGGGGCTGGGCCAATGAGCAGTTCTTC
CDR3aa: CASSPPTGGWANEQFF

j_gene: TRBJ2-5
abundance: NA
d_gene: NA
v_gene: TRBV7-3
len: 13
CDR3nt: TGTGCCAGCAGCCGTAGCGGCCAAGAGACCCAGTACTTC
CDR3aa: CASSRSGQETQYF

j_gene: TRBJ1-1
abundance: NA
d_gene: NA
v_gene: TRBV6-5
len: 15
CDR3nt: TGTGCCAGCAGTTACAGCCACAGGAAGAACACTGAAGCTTTCTTT
CDR3aa: CASSYSHRKNTEAFF

j_gene: TRBJ2-7
abundance: few
d_gene: TRBD1
v_gene: TRBV3-1/TRBV3-2
len: 13
CDR3nt: TGTGCCAGCAGCCTCCTGACAGGGGGCTCTCAGTACTTC
CDR3aa: CASSLLTGGSQYF

j_gene: TRBJ1-3
abundance: few
d_gene: NA
v_gene: TRBV7-2
len: 13
CDR3nt: TGTGCCAGCAGCTTAGGTACTGGAAACACCATATATTTT
CDR3aa: CASSLGTGNTIYF

j_gene: TRBJ2-2
abundance: NA
d_gene: TRBD2
v_gene: TRBV19
len: 14
CDR3nt: TGTGCCAGCCAACTAGCGCGGAACACCGGGGAGCTGTTTTTT
CDR3aa: CASQLARNTGELFF

j_gene: TRBJ1-1
abundance: NA
d_gene: NA
v_gene: TRBV10-2
len: 12
CDR3nt: TGCGCCAGCACAGGTACGAACACTGAAGCTTTCTTT
CDR3aa: CASTGTNTEAFF

j_gene: TRBJ2-1
abundance: many
d_gene: NA
v_gene: TRBV6-5
len: 14
CDR3nt: TGTGCCAGCAGTTACGGGTCGGCGCGGGATGAGCAGTTCTTC
CDR3aa: CASSYGSARDEQFF